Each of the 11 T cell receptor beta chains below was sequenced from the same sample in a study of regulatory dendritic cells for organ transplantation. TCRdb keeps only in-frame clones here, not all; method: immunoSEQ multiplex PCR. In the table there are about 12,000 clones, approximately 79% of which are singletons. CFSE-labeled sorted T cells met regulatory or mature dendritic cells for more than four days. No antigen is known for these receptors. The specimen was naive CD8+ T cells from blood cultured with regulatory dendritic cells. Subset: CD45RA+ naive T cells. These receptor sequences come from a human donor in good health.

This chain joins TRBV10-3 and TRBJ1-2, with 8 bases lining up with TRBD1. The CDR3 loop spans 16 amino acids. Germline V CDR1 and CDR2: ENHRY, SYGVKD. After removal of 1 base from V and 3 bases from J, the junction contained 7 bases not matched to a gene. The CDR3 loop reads CAISEFRRGRDYGYTF. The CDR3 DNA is TGTGCCATCAGTGAGTTTCGCAGGGGGCGGGACTATGGCTACACCTTC.

CDR3 DNA sequence: TGTGCCAGCAGCTCACCTATTACCGGGGAGCTGTTTTTT. Translation: CASSSPITGELFF. The V call is TRBV11-2, the J call TRBJ2-2; D is unclear. CDR1 and CDR2 (germline): SGHAT, FQNNGV. V was trimmed by 4 bases and J by 5 bases, leaving 8 bases between them. The CDR3 loop spans 13 amino acids.

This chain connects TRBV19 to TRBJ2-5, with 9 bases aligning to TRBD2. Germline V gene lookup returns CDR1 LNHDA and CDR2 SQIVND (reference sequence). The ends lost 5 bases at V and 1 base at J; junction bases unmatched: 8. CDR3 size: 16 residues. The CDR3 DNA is TGTGCCAGTAGTCTGCAAGCGGGGGGCCTCCAAGAGACCCAGTACTTC. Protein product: CASSLQAGGLQETQYF.

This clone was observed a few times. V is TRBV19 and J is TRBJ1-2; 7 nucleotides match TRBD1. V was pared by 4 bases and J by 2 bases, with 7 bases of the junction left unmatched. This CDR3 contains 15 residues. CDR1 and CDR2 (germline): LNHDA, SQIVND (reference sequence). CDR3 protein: CASSTPGQPNYGYTF. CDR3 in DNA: TGTGCCAGTAGTACCCCGGGACAGCCAAACTATGGCTACACCTTC.

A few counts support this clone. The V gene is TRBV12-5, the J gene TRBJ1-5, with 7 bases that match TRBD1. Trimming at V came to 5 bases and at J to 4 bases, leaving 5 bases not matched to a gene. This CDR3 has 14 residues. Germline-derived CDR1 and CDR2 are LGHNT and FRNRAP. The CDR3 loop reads CASGPGQPNQPQHF. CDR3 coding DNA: TGTGCTAGTGGTCCGGGACAGCCGAATCAGCCCCAGCATTTT.

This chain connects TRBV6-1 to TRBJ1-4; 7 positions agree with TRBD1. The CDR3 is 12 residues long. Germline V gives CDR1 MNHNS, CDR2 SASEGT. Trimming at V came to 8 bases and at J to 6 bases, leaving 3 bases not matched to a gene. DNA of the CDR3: TGTGCCAGCGGGACAGATTATGAAAAACTGTTTTTT. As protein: CASGTDYEKLFF.

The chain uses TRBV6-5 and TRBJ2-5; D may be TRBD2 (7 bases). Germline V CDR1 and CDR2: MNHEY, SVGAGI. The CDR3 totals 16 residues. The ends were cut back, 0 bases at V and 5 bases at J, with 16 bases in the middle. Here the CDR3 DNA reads TGTGCCAGCAGTTACTCAGGGGGGGGACCAAGGGAGACCCAGTACTTC. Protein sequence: CASSYSGGGPRETQYF.

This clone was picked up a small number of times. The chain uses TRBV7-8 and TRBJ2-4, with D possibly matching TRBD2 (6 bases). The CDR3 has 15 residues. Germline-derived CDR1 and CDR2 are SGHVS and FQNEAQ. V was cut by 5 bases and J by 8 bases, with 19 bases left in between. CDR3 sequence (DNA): TGTGCCAGCAGCCCGCCCTACACGGGAGACGACATTCAGTACTTC. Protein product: CASSPPYTGDDIQYF.

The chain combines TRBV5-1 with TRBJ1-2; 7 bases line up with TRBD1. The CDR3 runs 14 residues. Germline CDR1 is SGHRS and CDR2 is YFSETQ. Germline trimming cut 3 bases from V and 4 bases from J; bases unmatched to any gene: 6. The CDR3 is CASSSDGTVYGYTF. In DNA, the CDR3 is TGCGCCAGCAGCTCAGATGGGACAGTCTATGGCTACACCTTC.

CDR3 nucleotide sequence: TGTGCCAGCAGCTCGGACAGCGGAGAAAATTCACCCCTCCACTTT. This gives the protein CASSSDSGENSPLHF. The chain has TRBV9 and TRBJ1-6; weak D call: TRBD1 (6 bases). The CDR3 is 15 residues long. CDR1 is SGDLS and CDR2 is YYNGEE in the germline V gene. V lost 4 bases and J lost 7, with 15 bases in between. Based on the CDR3 plus reference TRBV9 and TRBJ1-6, the full variable domain is DSGVTQTPKHLITATGQRVTLRCSPRSGDLSVYWYQQSLDQGLQFLIQYYNGEERAKGNILERFSAQQFPDLHSELNLSSLELGDSALYFCASSSDSGENSPLHFGNGTRLTVT.

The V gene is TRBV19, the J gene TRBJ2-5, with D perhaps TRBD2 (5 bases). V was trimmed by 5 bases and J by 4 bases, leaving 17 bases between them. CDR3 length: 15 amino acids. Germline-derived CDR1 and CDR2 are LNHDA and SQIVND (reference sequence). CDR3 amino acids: CASSPSLTISETQYF. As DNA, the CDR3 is TGTGCCAGTAGTCCATCCTTGACTATCTCAGAGACCCAGTACTTC. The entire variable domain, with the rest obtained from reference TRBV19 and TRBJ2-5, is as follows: DGGITQSPKYLFRKEGQNVTLSCEQNLNHDAMYWYRQDPGQGLRLIYYSQIVNDFQKGDIAEGYSVSREKKESFPLTVTSAQKNPTAFYLCASSPSLTISETQYFGPGTRLLVL.